The following is a TCR beta chain sequence with its context. Its antigen is currently not known. Per-base quality was not reported, and no clone a single base away is much larger than it. TCRbeta CDR3 regions were amplified from genomic DNA using the immunoSEQ Assay, a bias-controlled multiplex PCR. The study's processing was this. Nucleated cell counts per sample were estimated from amplification of reference gene primers within the assay. Sequence reads were collapsed and filtered to measure the absolute abundance of every unique TCRbeta CDR3 rearrangement. For each sample, productive Simpson clonality was calculated as the square root of Simpson's diversity index across productive rearrangements. Drawn from immuneACCESS, this table holds only the in-frame rearrangements with V and J called that TCRdb kept. Clones are partly lost; checked studies trace under half to an unresolved V gene and leave the rest unexplained. That table gives V, J and clone size, and the DNA gave D and trimming. In all, the sample holds about 170,000 clones, and about 87% of those were seen once. The leading ten clones occupy 1.6% of the sample.

This specimen comes from a study of blood T cell repertoires in COVID-19 (dated by TCRdb to about 2020). For the wider study: Samples covering the acute and convalescent phases of COVID-19 were provided by collaborators in the United States, Italy and Spain. The prospective study material was composed of cDNA or gDNA derived from T cells, B-cell-depleted T cells, or PBMCs. The dataset comprised deeply sampled blood TCRbeta repertoires from subjects exposed to, actively infected with, or recovered from COVID-19. A freely available public database, intended as a resource for researchers studying the immune response to SARS-CoV-2, is where the repertoires were released. Samples came from the ongoing ImmuneRACE study (first 160 participants) plus 1,254 subjects from 6 global collaborators. Sample metadata almost always included a de-identified subject ID, COVID-19 status, age in years and sex. Where HLA class I and class II types were available, the types were taken from metadata supplied by the sample provider, not from assay-based typing. What the work shows at the level of the full study, not this receptor alone: How much clinical and demographic metadata was included differed by source and by participant, and the metadata was provided uncurated.

The collaborating institutions used their own protocols to collect whole blood in K2EDTA tubes. For TCRbeta analysis, collaborators shipped samples in one of three forms: frozen whole blood, isolated PBMCs, or DNA extracted from either of those sample types. The germline V end is reduced by 6 bases and the J end by 0 bases; junction bases left unmatched: 10. Including the terminal cysteine and phenylalanine, the CDR3 comprises 16 residues. Here the CDR3 DNA is all that survives: 48 bases in frame from base 1. The germline V gene gives CDR1 as MDHEN and CDR2 as SYDVKM. The TCR sequence derives from a woman in her fifties or sixties with acute or convalescent COVID-19. The chain links TRBV28 with TRBJ2-7; 8 bases in the middle match TRBD1. Sequencing used peripheral blood. CDR3 sequence: CASSPHGQGTSYEQYF. In nucleotides, the sequence is TGTGCCAGCAGCCCACATGGACAGGGAACCTCCTACGAGCAGTACTTC.